This T cell receptor (beta chain) was sequenced during a study of blood T cell repertoires in COVID-19 (dated by TCRdb to about 2020). Study-wide context: Samples covering the acute and convalescent phases of COVID-19 were provided by collaborators in the United States, Italy and Spain. Samples were obtained from the ongoing ImmuneRACE study (first 160 participants) and from about 1,300 subjects provided by 6 global collaborators. The repertoires were released in a freely available public database meant as a resource for research on the immune response to SARS-CoV-2. The material from the prospective study consisted of cDNA or gDNA derived from T cells, B-cell-depleted T cells, or PBMCs. Nearly every sample came with metadata listing a de-identified subject ID, COVID-19 status, age in years and sex. Where available, HLA class I and class II types were obtained from metadata supplied by the sample provider rather than from assay-based typing. Subjects who had been exposed to COVID-19, were actively infected with it, or had recovered from it provided the deeply sampled blood TCRbeta repertoires that made up the dataset.

Summary of the overall study and its limitations: The amount of clinical and demographic metadata varied by source and participant and was provided uncurated.

As for this clone: The specificity of this receptor is unknown. Base qualities are not recorded, but no much larger clone differs from it by a single base.

Participants in the prospective study were aged roughly 18 to 89 years, lived in 24 United States geographic areas, and enrolled through a virtual design. In the prospective study, cohorts were assigned on the basis of participant-reported clinical history obtained from a screening survey and a study questionnaire. Recovered participants in ImmuneRACE Cohort 3 were defined by two consecutive negative NP/OP PCR tests, clearance by a healthcare professional, or resolution of symptoms. In the prospective study, mobile phlebotomists collected whole blood, serum and a nasopharyngeal or oropharyngeal swab from each participant. Prospective study participants could optionally give additional blood draws and questionnaires over an approximately 2-month period. Blood samples from the prospective study were shipped frozen or at room temperature prior to DNA extraction. TCRbeta CDR3 regions were amplified from genomic DNA using the immunoSEQ Assay, a bias-controlled multiplex PCR. On the authors' methods: Nucleated cell counts per sample were estimated from amplification of reference gene primers within the assay. To quantify the absolute abundance of each unique TCRbeta CDR3 rearrangement, sequence reads were collapsed and filtered. Productive Simpson clonality was computed per sample as the square root of Simpson's diversity index over productive rearrangements. TCRdb took over this immuneACCESS table, retaining in-frame rearrangements with V and J assigned. Such tables are incomplete; in checked studies, under half of the missing clones stem from an unresolved V gene, and the remainder is unexplained. V and J calls and clone size come straight from that table; D and trimming were deduced from the DNA. Present in this sample are more than 250,000 clones, 92% of which were seen just once. The top ten hold approximately 17% of the sample.

CDR1 SEHNR and CDR2 FQNEAQ were looked up in the germline V gene (reference sequence). The junction carries 12 bases between V and J, which are trimmed by 5 bases and 7 bases respectively. The CDR3 contains 13 residues, cysteine and phenylalanine counted. Kept here is only the CDR3 DNA, which spans 39 bases and is read in frame from base 1. This chain is built from TRBV7-9 and TRBJ1-3, and perhaps TRBD1 as D gene, on 6 matching bases. The sample consisted of PBMCs or T cells enriched from blood (not recorded which). The source is a woman in her twenties or thirties who had recovered from COVID-19. The nucleotides are TGTGCCAGCAGCCCGACAGGTCGCAACACCATATATTTT. Translated, this is CASSPTGRNTIYF.